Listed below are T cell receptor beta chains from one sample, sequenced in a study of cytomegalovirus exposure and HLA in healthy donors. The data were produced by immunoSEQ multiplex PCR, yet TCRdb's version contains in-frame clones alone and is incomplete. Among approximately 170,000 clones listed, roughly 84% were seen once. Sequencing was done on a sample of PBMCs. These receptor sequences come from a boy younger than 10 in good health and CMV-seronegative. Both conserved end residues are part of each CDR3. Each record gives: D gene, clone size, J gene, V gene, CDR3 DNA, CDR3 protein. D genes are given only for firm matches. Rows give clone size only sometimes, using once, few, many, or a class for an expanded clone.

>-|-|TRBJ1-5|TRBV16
TGTGCCAGCAGCCAATCAGCGGCAGGGGAGCAGCCCCAGCATTTT
CASSQSAAGEQPQHF
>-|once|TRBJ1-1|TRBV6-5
TGTGCCAGCAGCCGGAACACTGAAGCTTTCTTT
CASSRNTEAFF
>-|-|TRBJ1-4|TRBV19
TGTGCCAGTAGTATGCCCCGAGGGGGGGATGAAAAACTGTTTTTT
CASSMPRGGDEKLFF
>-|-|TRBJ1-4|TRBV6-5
TGTGCCAGCAGTCGGACAGTTGAAACTAATGAAAAACTGTTTTTT
CASSRTVETNEKLFF
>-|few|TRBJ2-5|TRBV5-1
TGCGCCAGCAGCTTGGATCAGGGCCAAGAGACCCAGTACTTC
CASSLDQGQETQYF
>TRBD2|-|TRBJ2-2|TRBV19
TGTGCCAGTAGGATATCGGGGGGGGATACCGGGGAGCTGTTTTTT
CASRISGGDTGELFF
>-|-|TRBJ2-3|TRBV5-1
TGCGCCAGCAGCTTAGGGGGTAGCACAGATACGCAGTATTTT
CASSLGGSTDTQYF
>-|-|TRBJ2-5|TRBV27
TGTGCCAGCAGACCACTGGCGGGGACTGATTACTTC
CASRPLAGTDYF
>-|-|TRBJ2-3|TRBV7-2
TGTGCCACAACGGGTAGCACAGATACGCAGTATTTT
CATTGSTDTQYF
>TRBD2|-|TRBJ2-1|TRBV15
TGTGCCACCAGCAGAACTAGCGGGAGGGGGAATGAGCAGTTCTTC
CATSRTSGRGNEQFF
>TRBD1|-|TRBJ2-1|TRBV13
TGTGCCAGCAGCCGATACAGACAGGGCGATGAGCAGTTCTTC
CASSRYRQGDEQFF
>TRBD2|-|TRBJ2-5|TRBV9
TGTGCCAGCAGTGAGGCAATAGCGGGGGGCTTTGAGACCCAGTACTTC
CASSEAIAGGFETQYF
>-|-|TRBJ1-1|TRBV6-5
TGTGCCAGCAGTTCCGTGGCGGGGTGGAACACTGAAGCTTTCTTT
CASSSVAGWNTEAFF
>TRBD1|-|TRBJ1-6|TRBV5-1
TGCGCCAGCAGCTTACTGACAGGGGGTGAAGGATCACCCCTCCACTTT
CASSLLTGGEGSPLHF
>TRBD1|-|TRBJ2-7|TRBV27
TGTGCCAGCAAAAGGACAGGGAACATGGACGAGCAGTACTTC
CASKRTGNMDEQYF
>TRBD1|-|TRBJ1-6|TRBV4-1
TGCGCCAGCAGCCAACTATCGACAGGGGTCCGCTCACCCCTCCACTTT
CASSQLSTGVRSPLHF